This T cell receptor (beta chain) originates from a study of beta chain features in type 1 diabetes. The germline CDR1 and CDR2 sequences are MNHNY and SVGAGI (reference sequence). Trimming took off 10 bases at V and 7 bases at J, with 17 bases between the two ends. CDR3 size: 13 residues. The entirety of the isolated RNA underwent reverse transcription, so expressed TCRB transcripts were sequenced. Clones were sequenced by immunoSEQ multiplex PCR, and TCRdb holds only the in-frame ones, with some missing. The data hold 330,000 or so clones, with 12% to 15% observed a single time. Material: central memory CD4+ T cells from blood. This receptor was identified in a man aged 25-45 years in good health. The V call is TRBV6-6, the J call TRBJ1-5, with D tentatively TRBD1 (5 bases). Here the CDR3 DNA reads TGTGCCACGAGGGAGGGAGGGGAACAGCCCCAGCATTTT. Its protein product is CATREGGEQPQHF.